These T cell receptor beta chains were read from a single sample in a study of blood T cell repertoires in COVID-19. Produced via immunoSEQ multiplex PCR; TCRdb's table is partial and in-frame only. The data show about 240,000 clones, about nine tenths seen once. The sequencing sample was made of peripheral blood. Receptors originate from a man aged 55-75 years who had recovered from COVID-19. Both conserved end residues are part of each CDR3. Each record gives: V gene, D gene, clone size, J gene, CDR3 DNA, CDR3 protein. The D gene is left open where the match is weak. Clone size, where shown, is once, few, many, or a class for clones that have expanded.

TRBV7-7	TRBD2	NA	TRBJ2-1	TGTGCCAGCAGCTCCCGGACTAGCGGATACAATGAGCAGTTCTTC	CASSSRTSGYNEQFF
TRBV5-5	NA	NA	TRBJ1-5	TGTGCCAGCAGCTTGGGGGCCCGGCACAATCAGCCCCAGCATTTT	CASSLGARHNQPQHF
TRBV5-1	NA	NA	TRBJ1-4	TGCGCCAGCAGCTTGGAAGTCCCTATTTGGGAAAAACTGTTTTTT	CASSLEVPIWEKLFF
TRBV7-8	NA	NA	TRBJ2-7	TGTGCCAGCAGCTTAGATAGGGCGACAGCCTACGAGCAGTACTTC	CASSLDRATAYEQYF
TRBV10-3	NA	once	TRBJ2-3	TGTGCCATCAGTACACCCGGCACAGATACGCAGTATTTT	CAISTPGTDTQYF
TRBV6-5	NA	NA	TRBJ1-1	TGTGCCAGCAGTTACGGGAGAACGGCTGAAGCTTTCTTT	CASSYGRTAEAFF
TRBV5-6	NA	NA	TRBJ1-6	TGTGCCAGCAGCCCGGGCGGGTATAATTCACCCCTCCACTTT	CASSPGGYNSPLHF
TRBV5-1	TRBD2	NA	TRBJ2-3	TGCGCCAGCAGCCTTAGACTAGCGGGGGCAACTAGCACAGATACGCAGTATTTT	CASSLRLAGATSTDTQYF
TRBV11-2	NA	NA	TRBJ2-3	TGTGCCAGCAGCCGGTCAGGGGCGGACACAGATACGCAGTATTTT	CASSRSGADTDTQYF
TRBV5-1	TRBD2	NA	TRBJ2-3	TGCGCCAGCAGCTCTGGACTAGCGGGCAGCACAGATACGCAGTATTTT	CASSSGLAGSTDTQYF
TRBV25-1	TRBD2	NA	TRBJ2-1	TGTGCCAGCACAGTAGCGGGGGGGGACAATGAGCAGTTCTTC	CASTVAGGDNEQFF
TRBV5-1	NA	NA	TRBJ1-3	TGCGCCAGCAGAAGGACAGACTCTGGAAACACCATATATTTT	CASRRTDSGNTIYF
TRBV5-5	NA	NA	TRBJ1-1	TGTGCCAGCAGCTGGTACCGACAGGACACTGAAGCTTTCTTT	CASSWYRQDTEAFF
TRBV5-1	TRBD1	NA	TRBJ1-4	TGCGCCAGCAGCCTAAGGGGGCCGACGCCCGGGGGTGCAACTAATGAAAAACTGTTTTTT	CASSLRGPTPGGATNEKLFF
TRBV6-5	NA	NA	TRBJ1-5	TGTGCCAGCAGCGCTAAGCTCACAGCACAGCCCCAGCATTTT	CASSAKLTAQPQHF
TRBV20-1	TRBD1	NA	TRBJ1-4	TGCAGTGCTAGTCTGACAGGGGATAATGAAAAACTGTTTTTT	CSASLTGDNEKLFF
TRBV7-8	NA	NA	TRBJ2-3	TGTGCCAGCAGGAGGAGAGAGGGTACACGGGCAGATACGCAGTATTTT	CASRRREGTRADTQYF
TRBV19	TRBD1	NA	TRBJ2-1	TGTGCCAGTAGTATTTGGACAGGGGGCTTGATGTCCAATGAGCAGTTCTTC	CASSIWTGGLMSNEQFF
TRBV15	NA	NA	TRBJ1-3	TGTGCCACCAGCAGAGATCGGGGGGGAGGAAACACCATATATTTT	CATSRDRGGGNTIYF
TRBV9	TRBD2	once	TRBJ2-3	TGTGCCAGCAGCGTACTAAGCGGGGGGTCCACAGATACGCAGTATTTT	CASSVLSGGSTDTQYF
TRBV6-5	TRBD1	NA	TRBJ1-5	TGTGCCAGCAGCTTGGGACAGTATAGCAATCAGCCCCAGCATTTT	CASSLGQYSNQPQHF
TRBV28	TRBD1	NA	TRBJ1-1	TGTGCCAGCAGGACCCCGGACAGGCCTCATGAAGCTTTCTTT	CASRTPDRPHEAFF
TRBV24-1	TRBD1	NA	TRBJ1-2	TGTGCCACCAGTGATTTTGCCCGGGGGACAGGGGGTATTGGCTACACCTTC	CATSDFARGTGGIGYTF
TRBV24-1	NA	NA	TRBJ2-1	TGTGCCACCAGTGACACTCGGGGGGCGCGGTACAATGAGCAGTTCTTC	CATSDTRGARYNEQFF
TRBV30	TRBD1	NA	TRBJ1-5	TGTGCCTGGAAGTCCCGGGACAGGCCAAATCAGCCCCAGCATTTT	CAWKSRDRPNQPQHF
TRBV18	NA	NA	TRBJ2-7	TGTGCCAGCTCACGATCGACAGTCCCCTACGAGCAGTACTTC	CASSRSTVPYEQYF
TRBV7-6	NA	NA	TRBJ1-2	TGTGCCAGCAGCCATGGGACACGTGCTAACTATGGCTACACCTTC	CASSHGTRANYGYTF
TRBV23-1	NA	NA	TRBJ1-5	TGCGCCAGCTCGGACGCGGGGGGACGGGGTGTCGGGCCCCAGCATTTT	CASSDAGGRGVGPQHF
TRBV5-1	TRBD2	NA	TRBJ2-2	TGCGCCAGCAGCTTGTTTGGGACTAGTGAAGCCGGGGAGCTGTTTTTT	CASSLFGTSEAGELFF
TRBV6-1	NA	few	TRBJ1-5	TGTGCCAGCAGTGAAGCCTGGAGGGATCAGCCCCAGCATTTT	CASSEAWRDQPQHF
TRBV5-1	TRBD1	NA	TRBJ2-2	TGCGCCAGCAGCCAGGGACAGGGTGTGAACACCGGGGAGCTGTTTTTT	CASSQGQGVNTGELFF
TRBV24-1	NA	NA	TRBJ2-5	TGTGCCACCAGTGATTTGAGTGGGGGCCAGGAAAAAGAGACCCAGTACTTC	CATSDLSGGQEKETQYF
TRBV7-6	NA	once	TRBJ1-1	TGTGCCAGCAGCTTAGGGGGTAGGAGGACTGAAGCTTTCTTT	CASSLGGRRTEAFF
TRBV6-5	NA	NA	TRBJ2-2	TGTGCCAGCAATCTATTCGGGGAGCTGTTTTTT	CASNLFGELFF
TRBV9	NA	NA	TRBJ2-2	TGTGCCAGCAGCGTAGGAGGCGGAACCGGGGAGCTGTTTTTT	CASSVGGGTGELFF
TRBV3-1/TRBV3-2	TRBD1	once	TRBJ1-2	TGTGCCAGCAGCCAAGGGACAGGGAGGCGCTACACCTTC	CASSQGTGRRYTF
TRBV4-1	TRBD1	NA	TRBJ1-5	TGCGCCAGCAGCCGCGAAACGACAGGGAATCAGCCCCAGCATTTT	CASSRETTGNQPQHF
TRBV9	TRBD2	NA	TRBJ2-2	TGTGCCAGCAGCCCCCCGAGCGGGGGAAACACCGGGGAGCTGTTTTTT	CASSPPSGGNTGELFF
TRBV5-1	NA	NA	TRBJ2-1	TGCGCCAGCAGCTTGAGTGGGGGGGCTACCAATGAGCAGTTCTTC	CASSLSGGATNEQFF